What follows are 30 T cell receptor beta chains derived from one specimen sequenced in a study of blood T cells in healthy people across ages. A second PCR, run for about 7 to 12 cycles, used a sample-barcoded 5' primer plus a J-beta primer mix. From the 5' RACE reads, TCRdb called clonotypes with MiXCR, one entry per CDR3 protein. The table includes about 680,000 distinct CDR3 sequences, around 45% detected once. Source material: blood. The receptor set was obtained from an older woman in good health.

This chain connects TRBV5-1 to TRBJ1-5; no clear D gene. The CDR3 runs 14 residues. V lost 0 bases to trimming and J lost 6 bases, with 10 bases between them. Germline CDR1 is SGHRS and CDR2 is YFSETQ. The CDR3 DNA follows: TGCGCCAGCAGCTTGGACAATGTGGGTCAGCCCCAGCATTTT. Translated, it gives CASSLDNVGQPQHF.

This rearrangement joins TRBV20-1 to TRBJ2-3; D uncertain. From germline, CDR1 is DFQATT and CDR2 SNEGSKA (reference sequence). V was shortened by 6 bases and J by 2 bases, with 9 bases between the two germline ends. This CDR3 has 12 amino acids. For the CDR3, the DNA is TGCAGTGCCCCGGAGAACACAGATACGCAGTATTTT. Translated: CSAPENTDTQYF.

The CDR3 region is CASSLSAGQFYNEQFF. The CDR3 DNA is TGTGCCAGCAGCTTATCGGCGGGACAGTTCTACAATGAGCAGTTCTTC. The chain combines TRBV7-2 with TRBJ2-1; weak D call: TRBD1 (7 bases). This CDR3 has 16 residues. Germline V gene lookup returns CDR1 SGHTA and CDR2 FQGNSA. Trimming removed 2 bases at V and 3 bases at J, with 14 bases between.

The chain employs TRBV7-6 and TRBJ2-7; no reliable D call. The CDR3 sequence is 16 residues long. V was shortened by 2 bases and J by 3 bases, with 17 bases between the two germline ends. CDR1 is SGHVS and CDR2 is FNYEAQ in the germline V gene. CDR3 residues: CASSLQTSSSLYEQYF. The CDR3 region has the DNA TGTGCCAGCAGCTTACAGACATCTTCGAGCCTCTACGAGCAGTACTTC.

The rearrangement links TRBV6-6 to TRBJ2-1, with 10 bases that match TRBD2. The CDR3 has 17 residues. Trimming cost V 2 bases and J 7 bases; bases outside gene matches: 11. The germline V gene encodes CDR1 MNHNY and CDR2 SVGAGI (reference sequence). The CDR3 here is CASSYPPGLASLNEQFF. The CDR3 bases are TGTGCCAGCAGTTACCCTCCGGGACTAGCGTCCTTGAATGAGCAGTTCTTC.

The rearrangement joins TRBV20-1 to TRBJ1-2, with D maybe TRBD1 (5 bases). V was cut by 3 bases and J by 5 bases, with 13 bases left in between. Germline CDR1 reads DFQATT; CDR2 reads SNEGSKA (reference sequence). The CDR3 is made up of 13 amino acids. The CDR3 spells CSASRGKEYGYTF. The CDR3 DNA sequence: TGCAGTGCTAGCCGGGGGAAGGAGTATGGCTACACCTTC.

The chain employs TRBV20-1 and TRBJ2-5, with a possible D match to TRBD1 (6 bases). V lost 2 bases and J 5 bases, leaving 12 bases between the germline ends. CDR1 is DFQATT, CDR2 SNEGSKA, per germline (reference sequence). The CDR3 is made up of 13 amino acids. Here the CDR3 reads CSARRGSWETQYF. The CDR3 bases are TGCAGTGCTAGAAGGGGGAGTTGGGAGACCCAGTACTTC.

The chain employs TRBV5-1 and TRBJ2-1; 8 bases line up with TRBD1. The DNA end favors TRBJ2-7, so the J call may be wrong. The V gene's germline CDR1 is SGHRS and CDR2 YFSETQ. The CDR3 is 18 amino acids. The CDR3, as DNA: TGCGCCAGCAGCTTGCGGGTAAGGGACAGGAGCTCCTACAATGAGCAGTACTTC. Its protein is CASSLRVRDRSSYNEQYF.

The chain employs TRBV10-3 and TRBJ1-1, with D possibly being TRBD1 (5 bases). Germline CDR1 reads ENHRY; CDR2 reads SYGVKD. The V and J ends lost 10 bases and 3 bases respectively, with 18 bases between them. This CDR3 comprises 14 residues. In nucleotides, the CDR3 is TGTGCCACGCTAAAAACAGGAGGGGACACTGAAGCTTTCTTT. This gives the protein CATLKTGGDTEAFF.

The CDR3 sequence: CSAPAGVHYEQYF. The CDR3, as DNA: TGCAGTGCCCCAGCGGGAGTTCACTACGAGCAGTACTTC. The rearrangement joins TRBV20-1 to TRBJ2-5; TRBD2 agrees at 8 bases. The DNA end favors TRBJ2-7, so the J call may be wrong. This CDR3 is 13 amino acids long. Germline V gene data show CDR1 as DFQATT and CDR2 as SNEGSKA (reference sequence).

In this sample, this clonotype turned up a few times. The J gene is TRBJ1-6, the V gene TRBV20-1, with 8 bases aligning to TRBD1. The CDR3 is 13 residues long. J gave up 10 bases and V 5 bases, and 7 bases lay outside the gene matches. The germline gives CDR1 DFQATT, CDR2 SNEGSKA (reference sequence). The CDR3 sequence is CSAQGALGSPLHF. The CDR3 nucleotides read TGCAGTGCTCAGGGGGCTCTAGGATCACCCCTCCACTTT.

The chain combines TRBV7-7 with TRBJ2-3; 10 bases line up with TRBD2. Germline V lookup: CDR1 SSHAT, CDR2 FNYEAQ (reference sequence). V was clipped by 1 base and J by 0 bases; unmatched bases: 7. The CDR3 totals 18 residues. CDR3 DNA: TGTGCCAGCAGCTTAGGGATCGTAGCGGGAGGCAGCACAGATACGCAGTATTTT. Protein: CASSLGIVAGGSTDTQYF.

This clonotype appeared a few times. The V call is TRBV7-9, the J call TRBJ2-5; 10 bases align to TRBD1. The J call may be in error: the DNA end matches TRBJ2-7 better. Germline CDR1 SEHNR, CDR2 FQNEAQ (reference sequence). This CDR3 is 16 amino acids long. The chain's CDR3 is CASSLEGTGEEDEQYF. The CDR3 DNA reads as TGTGCCAGCAGCTTAGAAGGGACAGGGGAGGAGGACGAGCAGTACTTC.

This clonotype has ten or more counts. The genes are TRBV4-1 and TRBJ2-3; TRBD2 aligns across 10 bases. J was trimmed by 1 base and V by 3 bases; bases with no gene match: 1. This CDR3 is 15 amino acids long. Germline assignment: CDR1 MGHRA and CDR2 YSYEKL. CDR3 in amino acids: CASSHSGGGTDTQYF. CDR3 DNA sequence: TGCGCCAGCAGCCACAGCGGGGGGGGCACAGATACGCAGTATTTT.

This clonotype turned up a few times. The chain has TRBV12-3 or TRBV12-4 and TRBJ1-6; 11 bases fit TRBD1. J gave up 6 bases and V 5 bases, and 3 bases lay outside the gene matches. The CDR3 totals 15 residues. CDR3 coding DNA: TGTGCCAGCAGTGTCGGGACAGGGGGTAATTCACCCCTCCACTTT. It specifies CASSVGTGGNSPLHF.

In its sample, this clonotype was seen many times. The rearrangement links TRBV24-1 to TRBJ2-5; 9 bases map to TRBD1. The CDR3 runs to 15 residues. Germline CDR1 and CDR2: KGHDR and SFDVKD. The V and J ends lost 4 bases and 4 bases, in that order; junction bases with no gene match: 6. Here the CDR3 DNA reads TGTGCCACCAGTGAGCCGGGACAGGGTCGAGAGACCCAGTACTTC. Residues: CATSEPGQGRETQYF.

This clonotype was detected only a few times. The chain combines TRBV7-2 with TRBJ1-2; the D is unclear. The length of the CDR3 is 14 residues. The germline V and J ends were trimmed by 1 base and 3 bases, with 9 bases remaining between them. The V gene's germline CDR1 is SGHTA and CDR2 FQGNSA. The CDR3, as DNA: TGTGCCAGCAGCTTAGGCGGGCTTGACTATGGCTACACCTTC. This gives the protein CASSLGGLDYGYTF.

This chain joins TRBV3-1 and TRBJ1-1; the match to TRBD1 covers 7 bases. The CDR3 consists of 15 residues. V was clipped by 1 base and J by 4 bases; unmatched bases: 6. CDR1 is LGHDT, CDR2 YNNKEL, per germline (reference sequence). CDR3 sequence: CASSQVPGGFTEAFF. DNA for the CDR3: TGTGCCAGCAGCCAAGTTCCAGGGGGGTTCACTGAAGCTTTCTTT.

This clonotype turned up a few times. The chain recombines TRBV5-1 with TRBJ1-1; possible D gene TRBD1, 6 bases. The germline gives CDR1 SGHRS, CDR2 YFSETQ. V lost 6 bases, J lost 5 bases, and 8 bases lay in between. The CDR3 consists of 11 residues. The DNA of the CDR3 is TGCGCCAGCAAAGGGGGGACTGAAGCTTTCTTT. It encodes CASKGGTEAFF.

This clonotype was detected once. This CDR3 reads CSASKEANTEAFF. As DNA, the CDR3 is TGCAGTGCTAGTAAAGAGGCGAACACTGAAGCTTTCTTT. The chain couples TRBV20-1 to TRBJ1-1; no reliable D call. Germline V lookup: CDR1 DFQATT, CDR2 SNEGSKA (reference sequence). The V gene lost 3 bases and the J gene lost 1 base, with 9 bases spanning the gap. CDR3 size: 13 residues.

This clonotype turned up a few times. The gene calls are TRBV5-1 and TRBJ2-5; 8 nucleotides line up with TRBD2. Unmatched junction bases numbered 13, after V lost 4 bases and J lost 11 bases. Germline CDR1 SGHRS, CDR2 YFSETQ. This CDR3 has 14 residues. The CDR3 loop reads CASSVLAALGEQYF. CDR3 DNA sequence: TGCGCCAGCAGCGTACTAGCGGCCCTAGGGGAGCAGTACTTC.

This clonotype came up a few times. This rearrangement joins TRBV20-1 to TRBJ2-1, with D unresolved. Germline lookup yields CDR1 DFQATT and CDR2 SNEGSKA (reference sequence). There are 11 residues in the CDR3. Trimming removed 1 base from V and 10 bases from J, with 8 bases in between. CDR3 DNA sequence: TGCAGTGCTAGAGTGAGGACGGAGCAGTTCTTC. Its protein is CSARVRTEQFF.

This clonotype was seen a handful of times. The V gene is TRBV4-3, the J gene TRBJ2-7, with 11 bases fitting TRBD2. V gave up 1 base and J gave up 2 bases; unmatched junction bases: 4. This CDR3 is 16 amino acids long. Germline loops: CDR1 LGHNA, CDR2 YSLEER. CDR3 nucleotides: TGCGCCAGCAGCCAAGGATATAGCGGGAGGGCCTACGAGCAGTACTTC. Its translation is CASSQGYSGRAYEQYF.

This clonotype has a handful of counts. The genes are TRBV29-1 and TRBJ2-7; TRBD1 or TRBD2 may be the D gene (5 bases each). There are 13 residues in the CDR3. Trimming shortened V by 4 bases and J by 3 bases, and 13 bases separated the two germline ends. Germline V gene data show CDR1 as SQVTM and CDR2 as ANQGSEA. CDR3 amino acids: CSVGGAGIYEQYF. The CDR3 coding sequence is TGCAGCGTTGGAGGGGCAGGGATCTACGAGCAGTACTTC.

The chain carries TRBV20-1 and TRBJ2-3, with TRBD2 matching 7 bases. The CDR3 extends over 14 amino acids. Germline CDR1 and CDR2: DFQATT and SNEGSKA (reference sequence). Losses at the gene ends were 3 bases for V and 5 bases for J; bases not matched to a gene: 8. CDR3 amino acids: CSASGAGRGDTQYF. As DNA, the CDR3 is TGCAGTGCTAGTGGAGCGGGAAGAGGAGATACGCAGTATTTT.

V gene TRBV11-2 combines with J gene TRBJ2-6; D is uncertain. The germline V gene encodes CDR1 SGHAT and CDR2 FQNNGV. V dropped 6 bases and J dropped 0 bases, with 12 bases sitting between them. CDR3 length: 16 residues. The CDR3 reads CASRRSPSSGANVLTF. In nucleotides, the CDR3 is TGTGCCAGCAGGAGGTCCCCGAGCTCTGGGGCCAACGTCCTGACTTTC.

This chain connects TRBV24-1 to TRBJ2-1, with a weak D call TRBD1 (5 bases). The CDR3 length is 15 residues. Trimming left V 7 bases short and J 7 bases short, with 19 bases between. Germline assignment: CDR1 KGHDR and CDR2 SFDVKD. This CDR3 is CATRTPGHPMNEQFF. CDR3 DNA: TGTGCCACCAGGACCCCAGGACACCCTATGAATGAGCAGTTCTTC.

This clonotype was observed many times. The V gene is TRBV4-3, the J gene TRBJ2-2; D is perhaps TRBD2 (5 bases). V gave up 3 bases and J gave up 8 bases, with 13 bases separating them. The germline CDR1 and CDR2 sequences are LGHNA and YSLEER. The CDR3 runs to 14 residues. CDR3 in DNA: TGCGCCAGCAGCCAGCGGGCCCAAGGGGGGGAGCTGTTTTTT. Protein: CASSQRAQGGELFF.

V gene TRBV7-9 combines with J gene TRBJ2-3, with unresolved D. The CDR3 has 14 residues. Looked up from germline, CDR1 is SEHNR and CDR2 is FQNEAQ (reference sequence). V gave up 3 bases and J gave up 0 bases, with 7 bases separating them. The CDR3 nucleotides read TGTGCCAGCAGCTTTGCCAGTAGCACAGATACGCAGTATTTT. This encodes CASSFASSTDTQYF.

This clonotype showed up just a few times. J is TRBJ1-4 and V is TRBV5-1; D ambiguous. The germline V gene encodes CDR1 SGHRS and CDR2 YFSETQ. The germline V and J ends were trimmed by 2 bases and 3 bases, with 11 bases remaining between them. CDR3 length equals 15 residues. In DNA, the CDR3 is TGCGCCAGCAGCTTCTGGGCCGGAGCTAATGAAAAACTGTTTTTT. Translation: CASSFWAGANEKLFF.